The clone carrying this T cell receptor (beta chain) has ten or more counts. Antigen: not known. This entry comes from a study of T cells in Graves' hyperthyroidism and ophthalmopathy. Study-wide findings and caveats: Ophthalmopathy and stable hyperthyroidism were separated by a 13 V-J model.

RNA transcripts provided the source from which TCR beta CDR3 regions were amplified. The study used the HTBI primer set for a first-round RT-PCR of the TCR CDR3. TCRdb analysed the multiplex PCR reads with MiXCR anew, one entry per CDR3 protein. The data show hundreds of thousands of distinct CDR3 sequences, approximately 13% seen once. These patients, aged 18 to 65, had recently diagnosed hyperthyroidism lasting under 2 months. Clinicians diagnosed patients from clinical symptoms, serum thyroxine and TRAb, thyroid ultrasound and orbital computed tomography. Extraction of PBMCs used roughly 9.4 ml of fresh peripheral blood. The CDR3 covers 15 residues. Germline lookup yields CDR1 MNHEY and CDR2 SVGEGT. V shed 7 bases and J shed 3 bases, with 16 bases lying between them.

The J gene is TRBJ2-1, the V gene TRBV6-2 or TRBV6-3; D not resolved. The material sequenced was blood. This clonotype was obtained from a woman aged 18-29 years with Graves' hyperthyroidism. The CDR3 sequence: CASTSTDWIYNEQFF. The CDR3, as DNA: TGTGCCAGCACCTCCACCGACTGGATCTACAATGAGCAGTTCTTC.